This T cell receptor beta chain emerged from a study of T cells after yellow fever vaccination. For TCR, cDNA came from 5'RACE template switching, which added a universal primer site and UMIs. TCRdb used MiXCR to reprocess the 5' RACE reads, holding one entry per CDR3 protein. The table includes around 310,000 distinct CDR3 sequences, 3% to 4.5% detected once. Only a few counts were recorded for this clonotype. Its antigen is unidentified. Regarding the study as a whole: A minor fraction of clonotypes spanned both CD4 and CD8 compartments. FACS-sorted repertoires might harbor abundant contaminating clonotypes from the bulk population. A large majority of primary-vaccination clones showed up again after the booster (about 97% CD4, around 88% CD8).

V lost 5 bases, J lost 2 bases, and 13 bases stayed unmatched. This CDR3 has 18 residues. Germline values: CDR1 MNHEY, CDR2 SVGAGI. The sample here was PBMCs, taken 5 days after the yellow fever booster vaccination. The chain employs TRBV6-5 and TRBJ2-5; 11 bases map to TRBD2. The receptor was derived from a man aged 18 to 35 who received the YFV17D yellow fever vaccine. The DNA for the CDR3 is TGTGCCAGCAGTCCCAGAATGGTGCTAGCGGGGGGACAAGAGACCCAGTACTTC. Protein sequence: CASSPRMVLAGGQETQYF.